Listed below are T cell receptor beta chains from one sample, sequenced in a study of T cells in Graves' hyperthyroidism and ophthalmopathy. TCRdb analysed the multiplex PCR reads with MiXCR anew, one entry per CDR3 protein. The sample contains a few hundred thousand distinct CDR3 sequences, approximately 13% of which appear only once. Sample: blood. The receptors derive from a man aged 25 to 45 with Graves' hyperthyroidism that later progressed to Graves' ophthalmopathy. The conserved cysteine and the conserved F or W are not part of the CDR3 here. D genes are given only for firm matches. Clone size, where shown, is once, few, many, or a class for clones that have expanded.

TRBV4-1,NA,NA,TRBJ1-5,ASSPIGQVSNQPQH
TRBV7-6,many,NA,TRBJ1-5,ASSRTAGPQH
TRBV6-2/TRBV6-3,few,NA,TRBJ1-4,ASSYSAETPPTNEKLF
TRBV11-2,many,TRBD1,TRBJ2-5,ASSFRGRTGVETQY
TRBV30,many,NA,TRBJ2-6,AWREWVQSSSGANVLT
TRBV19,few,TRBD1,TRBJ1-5,ASDQGGGGEPQH
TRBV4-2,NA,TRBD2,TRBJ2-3,ASSQRSFGGGWGTDTQY
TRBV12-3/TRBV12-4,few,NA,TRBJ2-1,ASSLFANEQF
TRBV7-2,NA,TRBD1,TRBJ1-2,ASWRGQAYYGYT
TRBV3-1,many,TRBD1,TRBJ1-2,ASSQRQGARGYT
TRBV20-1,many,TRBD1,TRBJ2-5,SAEPGQGRMVQY
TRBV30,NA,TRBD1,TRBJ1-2,AWSGVDGQGAGGYT
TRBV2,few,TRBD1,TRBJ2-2,ASSIGTGNTGELF
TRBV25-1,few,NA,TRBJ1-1,ASSEEGGRTEAF
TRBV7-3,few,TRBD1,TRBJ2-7,ASNVRDRGYEQY
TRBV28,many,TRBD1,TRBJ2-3,ASSLLGQGRDTQY
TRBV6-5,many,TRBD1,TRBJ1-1,ASSYGTGVGTEAF
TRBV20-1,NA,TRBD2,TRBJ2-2,SASSTSGGFGELF
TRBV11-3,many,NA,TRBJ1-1,ASSLGPAGAF
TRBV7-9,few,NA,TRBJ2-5,ASSLAGPRETQY
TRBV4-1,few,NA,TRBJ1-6,ASSLVSSSYNSPLH
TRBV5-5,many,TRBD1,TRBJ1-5,ASSWGQRYQPQH
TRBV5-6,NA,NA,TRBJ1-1,TSSLGMNTEAF
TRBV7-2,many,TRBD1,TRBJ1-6,ASSAEGGLNSPLH
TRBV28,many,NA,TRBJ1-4,ASRGRGTNEKLF
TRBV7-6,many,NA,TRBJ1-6,ASSLGADFGGSPLH
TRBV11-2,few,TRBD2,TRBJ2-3,ASSYPEASGTTDTQY
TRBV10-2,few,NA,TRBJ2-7,ASSRQFSYEQY
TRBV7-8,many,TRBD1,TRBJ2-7,ASSIRQGINEQY
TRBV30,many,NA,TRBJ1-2,AWSRGLRYGYT
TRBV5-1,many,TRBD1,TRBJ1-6,ASSGQGPRGSPLH
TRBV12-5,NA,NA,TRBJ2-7,ASGLVRNRARGEQY
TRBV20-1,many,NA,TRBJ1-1,SARDFRASWTEAF
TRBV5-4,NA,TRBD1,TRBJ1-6,ASSAGQAAYNSPLH
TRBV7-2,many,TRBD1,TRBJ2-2,ASSLFRDRKNTGELF
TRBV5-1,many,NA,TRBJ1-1,ASSLGGDTEAF
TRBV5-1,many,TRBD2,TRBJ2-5,ASSFRASGGETQY
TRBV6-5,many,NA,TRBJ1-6,ASSYSEGGYSPLH
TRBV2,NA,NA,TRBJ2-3,ATLAPSSTDTQY
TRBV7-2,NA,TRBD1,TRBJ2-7,ASSLGRTGITYEQY
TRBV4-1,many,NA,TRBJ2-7,ASSFRQVSYEQY
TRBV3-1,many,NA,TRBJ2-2,ASSQRAGSNTGELF
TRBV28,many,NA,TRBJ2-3,ASSLQGGDTQY
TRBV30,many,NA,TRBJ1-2,AWSVGSNYGYT
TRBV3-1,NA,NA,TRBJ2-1,ASSYDTTVDKQF
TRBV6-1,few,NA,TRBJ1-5,ASSEGPGGNQPQH
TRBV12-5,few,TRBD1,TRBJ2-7,ASGLPSGGLSYEQY
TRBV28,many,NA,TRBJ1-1,ASSLLAAEAF
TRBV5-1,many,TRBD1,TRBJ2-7,ASGTGHSYEQY